The entry below describes one T cell receptor beta chain. The antigen is undetermined. The sample comes from a study of T cell responses to AZD1222 COVID-19 vaccine. On the study more broadly: The analysis combined second doses at about 4 or about 12 weeks.

Findings and caveats of the study: Regions 160-218 and 743-854 dominated among vaccine-associated CD4 TCRs spanning spike. After the peak T cell response, and only then, were repertoires sampled. In the spike-specific TCR repertoire, nearly half reportedly target unmutated variant regions.

Assay: immunoSEQ multiplex PCR; the TCRdb copy retains only in-frame clones and omits some. The sample yields fewer than 110,000 clones, around 90% seen once. The sequencing used peripheral blood, collected on day 0 of AZD1222 vaccination. This receptor was obtained from an adult in good health.

CDR3 residues: CASQRQGTEAFF. CDR3 DNA sequence: TGTGCCAGCCAAAGACAGGGCACTGAAGCTTTCTTT. This chain uses TRBV25-1 with TRBJ1-1; 7 bases are shared with TRBD1. Germline V gene lookup returns CDR1 MGHDK and CDR2 SYGVNS. V was clipped by 8 bases and J by 4 bases; unmatched bases: 4. The CDR3 extends over 12 amino acids.